These T cell receptor beta chains were read from a single sample in a study of OX40 agonist ivuxolimab in advanced cancers. Clones were read by immunoSEQ multiplex PCR, and TCRdb kept only the in-frame ones, dropping some. The sample contains roughly 75,000 clones, about 88% of which appear only once. The material sequenced was CD4+ or CD8+ T cells sorted from blood, taken in a trial of the OX40 agonist ivuxolimab. The receptors derive from an adult with an advanced solid tumor such as melanoma, head and neck, liver or kidney cancer. Each CDR3 is given with its conserved first and last residue. The D gene is left open where the match is weak. Rows give clone size only sometimes, using once, few, many, or a class for an expanded clone.

abundance: NA; v_gene: TRBV11-2; j_gene: TRBJ1-1; d_gene: NA; CDR3nt: TGTGCCAGCAGCGCACTCTCCCCCGGCGGCACTGAAGCTTTCTTT; CDR3aa: CASSALSPGGTEAFF
abundance: NA; v_gene: TRBV7-9; j_gene: TRBJ2-7; d_gene: NA; CDR3nt: TGTGCCAGCAGCTTAGCGGGAGCGATCTCCTACGAGCAGTACTTC; CDR3aa: CASSLAGAISYEQYF
abundance: NA; v_gene: TRBV18; j_gene: TRBJ2-7; d_gene: TRBD1; CDR3nt: TGTGCCAGCTCACCGGACAGGGCTAACTACGAGCAGTACTTC; CDR3aa: CASSPDRANYEQYF
abundance: NA; v_gene: TRBV28; j_gene: TRBJ2-1; d_gene: NA; CDR3nt: TGTGCCAGCAGGACTAGTATTGTCGGTGAGCAGTTCTTC; CDR3aa: CASRTSIVGEQFF
abundance: few; v_gene: TRBV6-5; j_gene: TRBJ1-3; d_gene: NA; CDR3nt: TGTGCCAGCAGGGCGGCCGCCTCTGGAAACACCATATATTTT; CDR3aa: CASRAAASGNTIYF
abundance: NA; v_gene: TRBV28; j_gene: TRBJ2-7; d_gene: NA; CDR3nt: TGTGCCAGCAGTCACTCGACAGGATTCTACGAGCAGTACTTC; CDR3aa: CASSHSTGFYEQYF
abundance: NA; v_gene: TRBV19; j_gene: TRBJ1-5; d_gene: NA; CDR3nt: TGTGCCAGTAGTATCAGGGGACGTGGGTCCGGGGGTCAGCCCCAGCATTTT; CDR3aa: CASSIRGRGSGGQPQHF
abundance: few; v_gene: TRBV5-1; j_gene: TRBJ2-3; d_gene: TRBD1; CDR3nt: TGCGCCAGCAGCCCCGGACAGGGTTCAGATACGCAGTATTTT; CDR3aa: CASSPGQGSDTQYF
abundance: NA; v_gene: TRBV5-1; j_gene: TRBJ2-5; d_gene: TRBD2; CDR3nt: TGCGCCAGCAGTATCGGGGGGAATGGAGAGACCCAGTACTTC; CDR3aa: CASSIGGNGETQYF
abundance: NA; v_gene: TRBV25-1; j_gene: TRBJ2-1; d_gene: NA; CDR3nt: TGTGCCAGCAGGCCAGGGAACGGCAATGAGCAGTTCTTC; CDR3aa: CASRPGNGNEQFF
abundance: NA; v_gene: TRBV5-1; j_gene: TRBJ2-5; d_gene: NA; CDR3nt: TGCGCCAGCAGCTTGGCTAGCGCTTTACAAGAGACCCAGTACTTC; CDR3aa: CASSLASALQETQYF
abundance: NA; v_gene: TRBV19; j_gene: TRBJ1-2; d_gene: TRBD1; CDR3nt: TGTGCCAGTAGTATTTATCAGGGGGCGAGCTATGGCTACACCTTC; CDR3aa: CASSIYQGASYGYTF
abundance: NA; v_gene: TRBV6-7; j_gene: TRBJ1-5; d_gene: NA; CDR3nt: TGTGCCAGCACCAGGGTCCGGACTGATAGCAATCAGCCCCAGCATTTT; CDR3aa: CASTRVRTDSNQPQHF
abundance: few; v_gene: TRBV19; j_gene: TRBJ2-2; d_gene: NA; CDR3nt: TGTGCCAGTAGCAGCGGACAGGGCGGGAGCACCGGGGAGCTGTTTTTT; CDR3aa: CASSSGQGGSTGELFF
abundance: once; v_gene: TRBV19; j_gene: TRBJ2-1; d_gene: TRBD2; CDR3nt: TGTGCCAGTAGTATAAGGGCAGGGAGTCTAGCGGGAGGGCCCGGTGAGCAGTTCTTC; CDR3aa: CASSIRAGSLAGGPGEQFF
abundance: NA; v_gene: TRBV18; j_gene: TRBJ2-3; d_gene: NA; CDR3nt: TGTGCCAGCTCCCAAAGCGGATCTAGCACAGATACGCAGTATTTT; CDR3aa: CASSQSGSSTDTQYF
abundance: NA; v_gene: TRBV30; j_gene: TRBJ1-3; d_gene: NA; CDR3nt: TGTGCCTGGAGTAGGGCCAGAAAGGGGGGTTTCACCATATATTTT; CDR3aa: CAWSRARKGGFTIYF
abundance: NA; v_gene: TRBV6-5; j_gene: TRBJ1-2; d_gene: TRBD1; CDR3nt: TGTGCCAGCACCAACAGGGGAGGACACTATGGCTACACCTTC; CDR3aa: CASTNRGGHYGYTF